The present T cell receptor (beta chain) was sequenced within a study of control samples from healthy donors and cancer patients. Profiling relied on immunoSEQ multiplex PCR, and the TCRdb table lists in-frame clones only, not all of them. The sample holds more than 100,000 clones, nearly 90% seen once. The length of the CDR3 is 11 residues. The ends were cut back, 8 bases at V and 1 base at J, with 8 bases in the middle. The germline gives CDR1 DFQATT, CDR2 SNEGSKA (reference sequence). This chain joins TRBV20-1 and TRBJ1-2; unclear D gene. This receptor was obtained from a man aged 45-65 years with head and neck cancer. The sample comprised PBMCs. Here the CDR3 reads CSPYRNYGYTF. In DNA, the CDR3 is TGCAGTCCCTACCGTAACTATGGCTACACCTTC.